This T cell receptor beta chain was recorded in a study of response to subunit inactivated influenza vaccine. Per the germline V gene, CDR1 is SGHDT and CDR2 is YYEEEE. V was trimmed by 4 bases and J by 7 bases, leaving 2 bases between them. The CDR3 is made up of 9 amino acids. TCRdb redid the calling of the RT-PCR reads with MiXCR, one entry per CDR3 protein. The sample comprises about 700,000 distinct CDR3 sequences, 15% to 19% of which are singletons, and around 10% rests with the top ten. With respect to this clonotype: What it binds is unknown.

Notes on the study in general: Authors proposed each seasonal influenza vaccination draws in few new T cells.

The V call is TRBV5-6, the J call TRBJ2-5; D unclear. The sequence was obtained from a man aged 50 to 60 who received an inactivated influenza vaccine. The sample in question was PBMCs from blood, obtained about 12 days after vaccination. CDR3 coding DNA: TGTGCCAGCAGCCCGACCCAGTACTTC. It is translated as CASSPTQYF.